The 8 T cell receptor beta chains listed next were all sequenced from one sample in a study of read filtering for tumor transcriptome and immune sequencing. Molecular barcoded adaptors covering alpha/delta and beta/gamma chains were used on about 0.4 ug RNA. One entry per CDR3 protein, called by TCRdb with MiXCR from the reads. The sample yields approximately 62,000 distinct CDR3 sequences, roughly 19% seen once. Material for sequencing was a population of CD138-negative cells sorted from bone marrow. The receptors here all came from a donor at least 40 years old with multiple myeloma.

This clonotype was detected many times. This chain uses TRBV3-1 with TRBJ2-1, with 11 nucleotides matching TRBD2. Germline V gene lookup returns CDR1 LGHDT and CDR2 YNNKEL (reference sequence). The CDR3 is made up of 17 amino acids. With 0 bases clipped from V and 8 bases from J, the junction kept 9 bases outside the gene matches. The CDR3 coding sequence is TGTGCCAGCAGCCAAGATCTCTCTAGCGGGAGGAGGGATGAGCAGTTCTTC. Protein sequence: CASSQDLSSGRRDEQFF.

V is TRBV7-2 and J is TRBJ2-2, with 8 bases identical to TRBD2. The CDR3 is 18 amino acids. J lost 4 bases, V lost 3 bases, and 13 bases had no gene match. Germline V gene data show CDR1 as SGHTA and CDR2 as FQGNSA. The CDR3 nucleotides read TGTGCCAGCAGCTTTACGACTAGCGCCCTCGAGGGCACCGGGGAGCTGTTTTTT. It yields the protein CASSFTTSALEGTGELFF.

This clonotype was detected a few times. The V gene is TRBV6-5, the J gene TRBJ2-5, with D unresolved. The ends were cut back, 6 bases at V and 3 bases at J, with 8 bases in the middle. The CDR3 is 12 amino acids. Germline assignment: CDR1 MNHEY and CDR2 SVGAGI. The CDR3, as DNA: TGTGCCAGCAGCCGCGGAAAAGAGACCCAGTACTTC. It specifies CASSRGKETQYF.

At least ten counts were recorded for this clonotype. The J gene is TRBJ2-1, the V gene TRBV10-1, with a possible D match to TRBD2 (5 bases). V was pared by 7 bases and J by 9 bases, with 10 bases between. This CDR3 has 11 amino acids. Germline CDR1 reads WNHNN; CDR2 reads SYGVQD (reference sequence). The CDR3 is CASNDGGEQFF. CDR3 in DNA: TGCGCCAGCAACGACGGAGGTGAGCAGTTCTTC.

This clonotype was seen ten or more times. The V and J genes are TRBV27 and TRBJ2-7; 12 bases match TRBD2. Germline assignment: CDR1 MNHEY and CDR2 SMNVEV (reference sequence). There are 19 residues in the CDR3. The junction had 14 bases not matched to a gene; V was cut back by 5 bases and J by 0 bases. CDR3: CASSPSPLAGGATSYEQYF. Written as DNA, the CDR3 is TGTGCCAGCAGTCCCTCCCCACTAGCGGGAGGTGCTACCTCCTACGAGCAGTACTTC.

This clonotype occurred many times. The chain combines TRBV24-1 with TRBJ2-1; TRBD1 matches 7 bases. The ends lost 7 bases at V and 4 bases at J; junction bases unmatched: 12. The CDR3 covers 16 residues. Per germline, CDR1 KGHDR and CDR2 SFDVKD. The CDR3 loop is CATSTLRTGGYNEQFF. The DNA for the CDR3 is TGTGCCACCAGCACCTTAAGGACAGGAGGTTACAATGAGCAGTTCTTC.

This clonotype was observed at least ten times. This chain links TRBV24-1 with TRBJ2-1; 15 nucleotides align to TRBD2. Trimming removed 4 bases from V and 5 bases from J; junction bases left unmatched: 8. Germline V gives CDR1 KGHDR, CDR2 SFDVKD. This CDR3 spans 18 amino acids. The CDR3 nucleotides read TGTGCCACCAGTGACTCTGGACTAGCGGGAGGGACAGACAATGAGCAGTTCTTC. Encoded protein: CATSDSGLAGGTDNEQFF.

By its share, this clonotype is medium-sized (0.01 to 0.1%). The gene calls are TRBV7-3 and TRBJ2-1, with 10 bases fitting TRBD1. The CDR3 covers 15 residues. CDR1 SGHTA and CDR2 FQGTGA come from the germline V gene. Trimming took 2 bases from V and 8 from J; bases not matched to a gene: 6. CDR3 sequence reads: CASSLEGQGYDEQFF. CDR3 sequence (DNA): TGTGCCAGCAGCTTAGAGGGACAGGGGTACGATGAGCAGTTCTTC.